The T cell receptor (beta chain) under discussion was sequenced for a study of regulatory T cells in long-lasting Graves disease (dated by TCRdb to the early 2020s). Concerning the study at large: Patients with newly diagnosed Graves' disease had been on antithyroid drugs for under 3 months. A total of 33 samples underwent TCR sequencing, from roughly 13 patients with persistent Graves' disease and 20 patients with newly diagnosed Graves' disease. The study was conducted in China and was registered as a clinical trial. This study used TCR sequencing and RNA sequencing of peripheral blood to compare persistent Graves' disease patients against newly diagnosed Graves' disease patients.

Library preparation used multiplex PCR. This sample was sequenced with an Illumina HiSeq 4000. To build TCR beta libraries, CDR3 regions were amplified by Arm-PCR using iRepertoire HTBI primers. Before sequencing, the PCR products underwent gel purification. The source study handled its data this way. A total of under 80 TRBV and some 15 TRBJ segments were identified across samples and were used for gene usage analysis of CDR3 amino acid clonotypes. COPE and FqMerger were used to merge filtered high-quality paired reads into contigs. BLAST was used to align contigs to IMGT TRBV, TRBD and TRBJ reference genes, with CDR3 defined following IMGT. Any clonotype with a frequency above 0.1% was classified as a highly expanded clone. Repertoire diversity was measured by Shannon entropy, and V-J evenness by the Gini coefficient. A clonotype found in more than one individual was treated as public. Using fastp at Q25 and MiXCR, TCRdb reprocessed the public reads and kept productive beta chains. Each entry is one CDR3 protein sequence, shown with its most common DNA and genes. The V and J calls follow TCRdb's processing rather than the paper's. Counted in this sample were 500,000 to 700,000 distinct CDR3 sequences; approximately 15% of them appeared once. The ten most abundant clones make up about 20% of the sample.

Paper-wide results and their limitations: Lower TCR Shannon entropy and fewer highly expanded clones were observed in persistent Graves' disease patients than in newly diagnosed patients, which suggested clonal expansion. Because the primary lesion, thyroid tissue, could not be accessed, the study looked at peripheral blood alone. Only the TCR beta chain was sequenced and analyzed. The authors acknowledged the small sample size as a limitation that may reduce accuracy. TRBV28, TRBJ1-2 and TRBJ2-5 were preferentially used in persistent disease, while TRBV20-1 and TRBJ2-1 were favored in newly diagnosed disease. A larger number of public clonotypes was shared among persistent patients (approximately 2,500) than among newly diagnosed patients (roughly 980).

The germline V gene (reference sequence) gives CDR1 as DFQATT and CDR2 as SNEGSKA. Counted from cysteine to phenylalanine, this CDR3 has 12 amino acids. The read is trimmed to its CDR3 DNA, 36 bases read in frame from base 1. V loses 5 bases, J loses 2 bases, and the germline ends lie 10 bases apart. This clonotype was counted a few times. Its antigen is not yet known. One base away there is no much larger clone; base qualities are not given. The time point label corresponds to: newly diagnosed GD, antithyroid drugs for less than 3 months. RNA was extracted from PBMCs in TRIzol for both TCR sequencing and RNA sequencing. Graves' disease was diagnosed according to American Thyroid Association guidelines. Patients were recruited from an endocrinology department in Xi'an, China. From each patient, 7.5 to 9.5 milliliters of peripheral blood was collected into an EDTA anticoagulant tube. Ficoll Paque Plus density gradient separation was used to isolate PBMCs, and no further T cell sorting was performed. An Agilent 2100 Bioanalyzer and agarose gel were used to check RNA quality, while a NanoDrop 2000 measured RNA concentration.

The sample was also linked to a second study, of T cells in Graves' hyperthyroidism and ophthalmopathy. As noted in the second study: A patient counted as having stable Graves' hyperthyroidism if no progression to ophthalmopathy occurred over 18 months of follow-up. Hyperthyroidism patients were newly diagnosed, with disease duration under 2 months, and aged 18 to 65 years. Patients with uncontrolled infections, other autoimmune diseases, pregnancy or lactation were excluded. Diagnoses were established on the basis of clinical symptoms, serum thyroxine and TRAb, thyroid ultrasound, and orbital computed tomography. The first round of RT-PCR for the TCR CDR3 was performed with the HTBI primer set and the Qiagen OneStep RT-PCR kit. Most expanded thyroid clonotypes (frequency above 0.001) were also found in blood, which suggests that blood repertoires may mirror thyroid immune responses. A 13 V-J signature model separated ophthalmopathy from stable hyperthyroidism, with over 85% sensitivity and roughly 81% specificity in cross-validation and 80%/75% in testing. During validation, the model predicted progression to ophthalmopathy a median of around 7 months ahead of onset, with 70.59% sensitivity and less than 85% specificity. To identify distinguishing TCR V-J signatures, a discovery cohort of about 95 patients was used, comprising fewer than 45 with Graves' ophthalmopathy and 57 with stable Graves' hyperthyroidism. An independent validation cohort of around 20 hyperthyroidism patients and approximately 16 patients who later progressed to ophthalmopathy tested prospective prediction of ophthalmopathy. For training and testing, the 110 or so patients in the discovery cohort were randomly divided in a 7:3 ratio. In more than five Graves' hyperthyroidism patients, the study also compared T-cell repertoires from thyroid tissue with T-cell repertoires from blood. After blood sampling, hyperthyroidism patients were treated with methimazole at a starting dose of 30 mg daily, and ophthalmopathy patients were treated with high-dose intravenous methylprednisolone. Libraries were constructed in a second round of multiplex PCR, after which size selection and purification were performed. Sequencing of the libraries was done on an Illumina HiSeq2000 using paired-end 100 bp reads. Raw data were processed with SOAPnuke, discarding reads with adapters, uncalled bases, mean Phred below 15, or no exact constant-primer or identifier match. COPE v1.2.5 was used to merge the high-quality paired reads, and each unique nucleotide sequence was defined as a clonotype. MiTCR v1.1 was used to align the clonotypes against IMGT TRBV, TRBD and TRBJ reference segments. Only V-J combinations with frequency above 0.0001, covering about 99% of repertoires, were analysed. The TCS score was defined as the ratio of F50 (clonal expansion) to E x V (chaos), calculated using BLOSUM62-based TCRdist between CDR3 peptides within each V-J. Welch's t-statistics and random forest reduced several hundred V-J features to some 14, which were used in a naive Bayes classifier (R e1071). Sample size was not statistically predetermined, and investigators were not blinded to group allocation. TCR Vbeta CDR3 sequencing of 120 to 150 peripheral blood samples (under 45 ophthalmopathy, approximately 80 hyperthyroidism and roughly 17 progressor patients) is reported in the paper.

The TCR sequence derives from a woman aged 25-40 years with Graves disease. Donor details come from another sample of the same person, matched by shared clones. The sequencing used peripheral blood mononuclear cells (PBMCs), collected at new diagnosis, from a patient treated with antithyroid drugs. This chain is built from TRBV20-1 and TRBJ2-7; the D gene assignment is perhaps TRBD1 or TRBD2, with each matching 5 bases. CDR3 protein: CSAEGPTYEQYF. In nucleotides, the sequence is TGCAGTGCTGAGGGGCCAACCTACGAGCAGTACTTC.